This T cell receptor beta chain comes out of a study of blood T cell repertoires in COVID-19. Across the study: Researchers got acute and convalescent COVID-19 samples from the United States, Italy and Spain. The analysed material was cDNA or gDNA that came from T cells, B-cell-depleted T cells, or PBMCs.

Authors' data handling: It was from reference gene primer amplification that nucleated cell counts were estimated. Some clones are missing from TCRdb's copy, which holds only in-frame ones; the method was immunoSEQ multiplex PCR. The D gene and trimming were derived from the DNA, and the V and J assignments and clone size from that table. The table records 90,000 to 110,000 clones, around four fifths of them present only once. This receptor was taken from an older woman with acute or convalescent COVID-19. The material sequenced was peripheral blood.

In DNA form, the CDR3 reads TGTGCCAGCAGCACCTCATTACTAGCGGGAGAACCCTACGAGCAGTACTTC. Translated: CASSTSLLAGEPYEQYF. The V call is TRBV7-9, the J call TRBJ2-7; 11 nucleotides agree with TRBD2. J gave up 2 bases and V 5 bases, and 11 bases lay outside the gene matches. This CDR3 spans 17 amino acids. CDR1 SEHNR and CDR2 FQNEAQ come from the germline V gene (reference sequence).